This T cell receptor (beta chain) was recorded in a study of blood T cells in healthy people across ages. This clonotype was counted a single time. Through a sample-barcoded 5' primer and a J-beta primer mix, a second PCR was run for about 6 to 12 cycles. TCRdb recomputed calls from the 5' RACE reads with MiXCR, one row per CDR3 protein. The table records over 950,000 distinct CDR3 sequences, about 53% of them present only once. After removal of 2 bases from V and 6 bases from J, the junction contained 5 bases not matched to a gene. Per the germline V gene, CDR1 is MGHDK and CDR2 is SYGVNS. The CDR3 length is 14 residues.

The TCR originated in a woman aged 60-70 years in good health. The chain has TRBV25-1 and TRBJ2-7; 9 bases align to TRBD1. The sample comprised blood. CDR3 protein: CASSESGDRAEQYF. Here the CDR3 DNA reads TGTGCCAGCAGTGAAAGTGGGGACAGGGCCGAGCAGTACTTC.